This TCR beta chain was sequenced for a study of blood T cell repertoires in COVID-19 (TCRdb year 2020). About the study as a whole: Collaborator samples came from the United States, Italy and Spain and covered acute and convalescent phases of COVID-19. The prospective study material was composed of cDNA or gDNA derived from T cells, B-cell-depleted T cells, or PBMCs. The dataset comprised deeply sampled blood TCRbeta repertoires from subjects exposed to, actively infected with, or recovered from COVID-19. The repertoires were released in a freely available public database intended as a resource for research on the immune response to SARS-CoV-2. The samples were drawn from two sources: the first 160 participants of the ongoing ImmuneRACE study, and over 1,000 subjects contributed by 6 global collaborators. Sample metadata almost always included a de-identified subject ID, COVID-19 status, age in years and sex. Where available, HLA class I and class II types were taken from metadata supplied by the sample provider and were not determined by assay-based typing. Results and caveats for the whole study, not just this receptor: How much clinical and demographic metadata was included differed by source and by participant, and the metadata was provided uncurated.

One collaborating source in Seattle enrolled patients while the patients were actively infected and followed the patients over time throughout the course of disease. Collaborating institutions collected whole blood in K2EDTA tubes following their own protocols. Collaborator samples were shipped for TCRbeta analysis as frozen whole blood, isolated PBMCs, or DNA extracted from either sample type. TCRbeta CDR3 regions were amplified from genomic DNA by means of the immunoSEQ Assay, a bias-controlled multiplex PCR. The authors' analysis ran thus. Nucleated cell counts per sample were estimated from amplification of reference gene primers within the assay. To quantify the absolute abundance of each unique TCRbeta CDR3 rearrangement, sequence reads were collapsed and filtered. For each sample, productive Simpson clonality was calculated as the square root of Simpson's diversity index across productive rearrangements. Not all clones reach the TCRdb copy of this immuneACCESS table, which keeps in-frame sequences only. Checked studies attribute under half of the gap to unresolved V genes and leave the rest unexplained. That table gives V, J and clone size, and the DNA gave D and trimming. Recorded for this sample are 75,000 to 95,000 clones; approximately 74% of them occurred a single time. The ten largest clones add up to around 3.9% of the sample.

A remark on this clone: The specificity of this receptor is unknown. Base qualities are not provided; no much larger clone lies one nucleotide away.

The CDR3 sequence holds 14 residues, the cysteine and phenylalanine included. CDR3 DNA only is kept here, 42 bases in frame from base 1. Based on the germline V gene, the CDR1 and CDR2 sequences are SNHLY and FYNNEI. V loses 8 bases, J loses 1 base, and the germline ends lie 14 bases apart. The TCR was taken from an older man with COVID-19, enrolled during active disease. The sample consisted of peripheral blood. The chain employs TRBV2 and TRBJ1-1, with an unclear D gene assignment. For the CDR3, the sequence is CASHLLTTNTEAFF. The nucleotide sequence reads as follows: TGTGCCAGCCACCTCTTGACAACGAACACTGAAGCTTTCTTT.